A selection of T cell receptor beta chains follows, all from one sample in a study of blood T cell repertoires in COVID-19. Sequenced by immunoSEQ multiplex PCR; TCRdb stores in-frame clones only, minus some. Of 150,000 or so clones listed, around 83% are singletons. Sequenced: peripheral blood. Receptor source: a human donor in a cohort sampled during active COVID-19. CDR3s leave out the opening cysteine and the closing phenylalanine or tryptophan. Fields, in order: J gene, V gene, CDR3 protein.

TRBJ1-1	TRBV6-5	ASRSTGGTEAF
TRBJ2-2	TRBV11-3	ASSLLVTGELF
TRBJ2-1	TRBV11-3	ASSHGGFSYNEQF
TRBJ2-1	TRBV20-1	RTSSAGGSYNEQF
TRBJ2-7	TRBV30	AWKQSYEQY
TRBJ2-5	TRBV19	ASSIGGDQETQY
TRBJ1-1	TRBV9	ASSFRQENTEAF
TRBJ1-6	TRBV16	ASSQSWTARSPLH
TRBJ2-1	TRBV29-1	SVVGREHINEQF
TRBJ1-2	TRBV6-5	ASSYFQQGYGYT
TRBJ1-4	TRBV6-5	ASLLGATNEKLF
TRBJ1-5	TRBV19	ASSIRGESNQPQH
TRBJ1-1	TRBV5-1	ASSNRDRGRLTEAF
TRBJ2-1	TRBV7-2	ASSPLGASNNEQF
TRBJ2-7	TRBV11-3	ASSKGGETYEQY
TRBJ2-1	TRBV6-5	ASSYDSGPRGLEF
TRBJ2-1	TRBV7-2	ASSLQLAGPNEQF
TRBJ1-1	TRBV14	ASSLSGADTEAF
TRBJ2-1	TRBV19	ATKLRAEAYNEQF
TRBJ2-1	TRBV7-2	ASSLQSSGGNEQF
TRBJ2-3	TRBV28	ASSPYRLRVQMTSTDTQY
TRBJ1-1	TRBV6-5	ASSYFDRMNTEAF
TRBJ1-1	TRBV30	AWTRQSLTEAF
TRBJ2-1	TRBV10-3	AISEGTRNEQF
TRBJ2-1	TRBV15	ATSGIGTSGSNEQF
TRBJ1-2	TRBV2	ASTQEINYGYT
TRBJ1-1	TRBV19	ASSFDKENTEAF
TRBJ2-7	TRBV7-2	ASSLTADFYEQY
TRBJ2-7	TRBV27	ASSPWGLAGGYEQY
TRBJ2-7	TRBV6-1	ASSDGRVVSYEQY
TRBJ1-1	TRBV11-2	ASSLAGPISEAF
TRBJ2-1	TRBV7-6	ASSSPGLAGGEQF
TRBJ2-2	TRBV7-2	ASSYTSGANTGELF
TRBJ1-2	TRBV5-1	ASSSGRRGIQLNYGYT
TRBJ2-7	TRBV7-9	ASSFGTSGPYEQY
TRBJ2-1	TRBV7-2	ASSLRLAGLTYNEQF
TRBJ1-4	TRBV29-1	SVLGGGYEKLF
TRBJ1-1	TRBV5-4	ASSRPQTGGHTEAF
TRBJ1-5	TRBV6-6	ASSYGGSQPQH
TRBJ2-6	TRBV6-6	ASVKVSPGANVLT
TRBJ2-3	TRBV3-1/TRBV3-2	ASSRVGAGVPRAYTQY
TRBJ1-5	TRBV5-1	ASSREGVIDQPQH
TRBJ2-3	TRBV5-6	ASSLRFLAGAPDTQY
TRBJ2-5	TRBV4-2	ASSLGAGQETQY
TRBJ1-4	TRBV19	ASSIRSYNEKLF